The rows below give T cell receptor beta chains drawn from one sample of a study of blood T cell repertoires in COVID-19. The method was immunoSEQ multiplex PCR; TCRdb's version includes in-frame clones alone and lacks a portion of them. This sample carries 55,000 to 60,000 clones, about four fifths of them seen once, and the ten largest clones take about 15%. The specimen was peripheral blood. The receptors stem from a man between 65 and 85 years old with active COVID-19. Both conserved end residues are part of each CDR3. Each record gives: V gene, CDR3 length, D gene, J gene, clone size, CDR3 DNA, CDR3 protein. A D gene is named only where the DNA matches it firmly. Size tells how often a clone was seen (once, few, many) or the class of an expanded clone, and some rows leave it out.

v_gene: TRBV5-4
len: 14
d_gene: NA
j_gene: TRBJ2-5
abundance: NA
CDR3nt: TGTGCCAGCAGCGGAGGGACAGCCCAAGAGACCCAGTACTTC
CDR3aa: CASSGGTAQETQYF

v_gene: TRBV19
len: 12
d_gene: TRBD1
j_gene: TRBJ1-6
abundance: NA
CDR3nt: TGTGCCACCAGGGACAGCTATTCACCCCTCCACTTT
CDR3aa: CATRDSYSPLHF

v_gene: TRBV28
len: 14
d_gene: NA
j_gene: TRBJ2-3
abundance: NA
CDR3nt: TGTGCCAGCGCGACAGGTCATACCACAGATACGCAGTATTTT
CDR3aa: CASATGHTTDTQYF

v_gene: TRBV5-1
len: 16
d_gene: TRBD2
j_gene: TRBJ2-3
abundance: NA
CDR3nt: TGCGCCAGCAGCTTTAGCGGGAGGGCCGATCTCGATACGCAGTATTTT
CDR3aa: CASSFSGRADLDTQYF

v_gene: TRBV20-1
len: 11
d_gene: NA
j_gene: TRBJ2-3
abundance: NA
CDR3nt: TGCAGTGCTAGAGACCTAGATACGCAGTATTTT
CDR3aa: CSARDLDTQYF

v_gene: TRBV24-1
len: 12
d_gene: TRBD1
j_gene: TRBJ1-2
abundance: NA
CDR3nt: TGTGCCACCAGTGAACAGGGGGTTGGCTACACCTTC
CDR3aa: CATSEQGVGYTF

v_gene: TRBV19
len: 14
d_gene: NA
j_gene: TRBJ1-1
abundance: NA
CDR3nt: TGTGCCAGTACCTCTTGGACAGAGAACACTGAAGCTTTCTTT
CDR3aa: CASTSWTENTEAFF

v_gene: TRBV10-3
len: 14
d_gene: NA
j_gene: TRBJ1-2
abundance: NA
CDR3nt: TGTGCCATCATCGAACCGGGACTCAACTATGGCTACACCTTC
CDR3aa: CAIIEPGLNYGYTF

v_gene: TRBV5-4
len: 15
d_gene: TRBD1
j_gene: TRBJ1-4
abundance: NA
CDR3nt: TGTGCCAGCAGCGGAGGGACAGGGGTACGGGAAAAACTGTTTTTT
CDR3aa: CASSGGTGVREKLFF

v_gene: TRBV7-9
len: 15
d_gene: NA
j_gene: TRBJ1-5
abundance: NA
CDR3nt: TGTGCCAGCAGCTTAGATTGGGGCAGCAATCAGCCCCAGCATTTT
CDR3aa: CASSLDWGSNQPQHF

v_gene: TRBV30
len: 14
d_gene: NA
j_gene: TRBJ2-6
abundance: NA
CDR3nt: TGTGCCTGGAGGACCGCGGCTGGGGCCAACGTCCTGACTTTC
CDR3aa: CAWRTAAGANVLTF

v_gene: TRBV6-5
len: 15
d_gene: TRBD1
j_gene: TRBJ2-5
abundance: NA
CDR3nt: TGTGCCAGCATTGGGGGGCGACAGGGGCAGGGGACCCAGTACTTC
CDR3aa: CASIGGRQGQGTQYF

v_gene: TRBV28
len: 14
d_gene: TRBD1
j_gene: TRBJ1-2
abundance: NA
CDR3nt: TGTGCCAGCAGCCCTCCCGGACAGGCGTATGGCTACACCTTC
CDR3aa: CASSPPGQAYGYTF

v_gene: TRBV10-3
len: 17
d_gene: TRBD1
j_gene: TRBJ1-1
abundance: NA
CDR3nt: TGTGCCATCAGTGAGAGGGGACAGGGGGCCCGGAACACTGAAGCTTTCTTT
CDR3aa: CAISERGQGARNTEAFF

v_gene: TRBV19
len: 21
d_gene: TRBD2
j_gene: TRBJ2-1
abundance: NA
CDR3nt: TGTGCCAGTAGTGGTGTCGCCGGACTAGCGGGACGAAAGAGCTCCTACAATGAGCAGTTCTTC
CDR3aa: CASSGVAGLAGRKSSYNEQFF

v_gene: TRBV19
len: 13
d_gene: NA
j_gene: TRBJ2-7
abundance: NA
CDR3nt: TGTGCCAGTAGCCGTGGGGCTACCTACGAGCAGTACTTC
CDR3aa: CASSRGATYEQYF

v_gene: TRBV6-1
len: 17
d_gene: TRBD1
j_gene: TRBJ2-3
abundance: few
CDR3nt: TGTGCCAGCAGTGAATTCATGCGGGACAGGACATCGGATACGCAGTATTTT
CDR3aa: CASSEFMRDRTSDTQYF

v_gene: TRBV30
len: 15
d_gene: TRBD2
j_gene: TRBJ2-1
abundance: NA
CDR3nt: TGTGCCTGGAGTGTAGGACTAGCGGACACCGATGAGCAGTTCTTC
CDR3aa: CAWSVGLADTDEQFF

v_gene: TRBV7-3
len: 14
d_gene: NA
j_gene: TRBJ2-1
abundance: NA
CDR3nt: TGTGCCAGCAGCCCCGACAGATTCATCAATGAGCAGTTCTTC
CDR3aa: CASSPDRFINEQFF

v_gene: TRBV7-2
len: 16
d_gene: TRBD2
j_gene: TRBJ2-2
abundance: once
CDR3nt: TGTGCCAGCAGCTTAGGTAGCGGGGCGGGTACCGGGGAGCTGTTTTTT
CDR3aa: CASSLGSGAGTGELFF

v_gene: TRBV18
len: 14
d_gene: NA
j_gene: TRBJ2-2
abundance: once
CDR3nt: TGTGCCAGCTCACCACCAAGCGGCACCGGGGAGCTGTTTTTT
CDR3aa: CASSPPSGTGELFF

v_gene: TRBV28
len: 14
d_gene: NA
j_gene: TRBJ2-2
abundance: NA
CDR3nt: TGTGCCACCAACACCGCGGGGAACACCGGGGAGCTGTTTTTT
CDR3aa: CATNTAGNTGELFF

v_gene: TRBV5-1
len: 13
d_gene: NA
j_gene: TRBJ2-1
abundance: NA
CDR3nt: TGCGCCAGCAGCTCATCCTCCTACAATGAGCAGTTCTTC
CDR3aa: CASSSSSYNEQFF

v_gene: TRBV5-4
len: 16
d_gene: TRBD2
j_gene: TRBJ2-1
abundance: NA
CDR3nt: TGTGCCAGCAGCTCAGGGACTAGCGGGGACTACAATGAGCAGTTCTTC
CDR3aa: CASSSGTSGDYNEQFF

v_gene: TRBV25-1
len: 15
d_gene: TRBD1
j_gene: TRBJ1-5
abundance: NA
CDR3nt: TGTGCCAGCAGTGATGTGGAGGGGGCGGGTCAGCCCCAGCATTTT
CDR3aa: CASSDVEGAGQPQHF

v_gene: TRBV30
len: 15
d_gene: TRBD1
j_gene: TRBJ2-2
abundance: NA
CDR3nt: TGTGCCTGTAGGGACAGGGCGATAGGCACCGGGGAGCTGTTTTTT
CDR3aa: CACRDRAIGTGELFF

v_gene: TRBV4-3
len: 19
d_gene: TRBD2
j_gene: TRBJ2-1
abundance: NA
CDR3nt: TGCGCCAGCAGCCAAGATCCGGGACTAGCGGGAGGGAGGGGTAATGAGCAGTTCTTC
CDR3aa: CASSQDPGLAGGRGNEQFF

v_gene: TRBV11-3
len: 13
d_gene: NA
j_gene: TRBJ2-7
abundance: NA
CDR3nt: TGTGCCAGCAGCTTAGACCTCGGTGGCGAGCAGTACTTC
CDR3aa: CASSLDLGGEQYF

v_gene: TRBV19
len: 17
d_gene: TRBD2
j_gene: TRBJ2-2
abundance: NA
CDR3nt: TGTGCCAGTAGTCCTCGTCCTAGCGGGAGCCGCACCGGGGAGCTGTTTTTT
CDR3aa: CASSPRPSGSRTGELFF

v_gene: TRBV5-1
len: 14
d_gene: TRBD1
j_gene: TRBJ2-5
abundance: NA
CDR3nt: TGCGCCAGCAGCTCCCAAGGGGGCGGAGAGACCCAGTACTTC
CDR3aa: CASSSQGGGETQYF

v_gene: TRBV30
len: 13
d_gene: NA
j_gene: TRBJ1-1
abundance: NA
CDR3nt: TGTGCCTGGCGTCCCGGCTGGAGCACTGAAGCTTTCTTT
CDR3aa: CAWRPGWSTEAFF

v_gene: TRBV6-1
len: 12
d_gene: NA
j_gene: TRBJ2-7
abundance: NA
CDR3nt: TGTGCCAGCAGTGAAGAAGGGACAGAGCAGTACTTC
CDR3aa: CASSEEGTEQYF

v_gene: TRBV12-5
len: 13
d_gene: TRBD1
j_gene: TRBJ2-5
abundance: once
CDR3nt: TGTGCTAGTGGATGGGACAGACAAGAGACCCAGTACTTC
CDR3aa: CASGWDRQETQYF

v_gene: TRBV2
len: 15
d_gene: TRBD2
j_gene: TRBJ2-2
abundance: NA
CDR3nt: TGTGCCAGCAGGCGCCTAGCGGGAGTCGTCGGGGAGCTGTTTTTT
CDR3aa: CASRRLAGVVGELFF

v_gene: TRBV4-1
len: 16
d_gene: NA
j_gene: TRBJ2-7
abundance: NA
CDR3nt: TGCGCCAGCAGCCCACGCTTAATGGACAGTTCCTACGAGCAGTACTTC
CDR3aa: CASSPRLMDSSYEQYF

v_gene: TRBV7-2
len: 14
d_gene: TRBD1
j_gene: TRBJ2-7
abundance: once
CDR3nt: TGTGCCAGCAGCCGGACAGGGGCCACCTACGAGCAGTACTTC
CDR3aa: CASSRTGATYEQYF

v_gene: TRBV27
len: 15
d_gene: NA
j_gene: TRBJ2-3
abundance: NA
CDR3nt: TGTGCCAGCAGTTTTCAGGGGACCAACACAGATACGCAGTATTTT
CDR3aa: CASSFQGTNTDTQYF

v_gene: TRBV5-6
len: 15
d_gene: TRBD2
j_gene: TRBJ2-1
abundance: NA
CDR3nt: TGTGCCAGCAGCACTCGGACTAGCGGGAACAATGAGCAGTTCTTC
CDR3aa: CASSTRTSGNNEQFF

v_gene: TRBV10-3
len: 15
d_gene: TRBD1
j_gene: TRBJ1-2
abundance: NA
CDR3nt: TGTGCCATCAGTCCAGGACAGGGCTATAACTATGGCTACACCTTC
CDR3aa: CAISPGQGYNYGYTF

v_gene: TRBV7-3
len: 15
d_gene: TRBD2
j_gene: TRBJ2-3
abundance: NA
CDR3nt: TGTGCCAGCTCTTTGGTCGCTAGCGGGGGGGATACGCAGTATTTT
CDR3aa: CASSLVASGGDTQYF

v_gene: TRBV24-1
len: 16
d_gene: TRBD2
j_gene: TRBJ2-1
abundance: NA
CDR3nt: TGTGCCACCAGTGACTTTACGGGACTAGCGGGAGCGACCTTGGTCTTC
CDR3aa: CATSDFTGLAGATLVF

v_gene: TRBV5-1
len: 14
d_gene: TRBD2
j_gene: TRBJ2-7
abundance: NA
CDR3nt: TGCGCCAGCAGCTCGGGCGGGAGGGCCTACGAGCAGTACTTC
CDR3aa: CASSSGGRAYEQYF

v_gene: TRBV5-5
len: 18
d_gene: NA
j_gene: TRBJ2-7
abundance: NA
CDR3nt: TGTGCCAGCAGCTTGAGTTTTTTAGCCGAGGGTGAGAACTACGAGCAGTACTTC
CDR3aa: CASSLSFLAEGENYEQYF

v_gene: TRBV29-1
len: 14
d_gene: TRBD1
j_gene: TRBJ2-3
abundance: NA
CDR3nt: TGCAGCGTTGAAGAAGGGACAGGCACAGATACGCAGTATTTT
CDR3aa: CSVEEGTGTDTQYF

v_gene: TRBV7-2
len: 13
d_gene: NA
j_gene: TRBJ2-3
abundance: NA
CDR3nt: TGTGCCAGCAGCTTACCTCCCACAGATACGCAGTATTTT
CDR3aa: CASSLPPTDTQYF

v_gene: TRBV28
len: 17
d_gene: NA
j_gene: TRBJ2-5
abundance: NA
CDR3nt: TGTGCCAGCAGCCATCTCGGCTCCGGGAGTTTAGGAGAGACCCAGTACTTC
CDR3aa: CASSHLGSGSLGETQYF

v_gene: TRBV5-1
len: 13
d_gene: TRBD1
j_gene: TRBJ2-7
abundance: few
CDR3nt: TGCGCCAGCAGCTGGGGGACAGGCTACGAGCAGTACTTC
CDR3aa: CASSWGTGYEQYF

v_gene: TRBV20-1
len: 11
d_gene: NA
j_gene: TRBJ2-7
abundance: NA
CDR3nt: TGCAGTGCTCCCCGCGAGTACGAGCAGTACTTC
CDR3aa: CSAPREYEQYF

v_gene: TRBV6-4
len: 11
d_gene: NA
j_gene: TRBJ2-7
abundance: NA
CDR3nt: TGTGCCAGCCGGTTTTACTACGAGCAGTACTTC
CDR3aa: CASRFYYEQYF

v_gene: TRBV6-5
len: 15
d_gene: TRBD2
j_gene: TRBJ2-1
abundance: NA
CDR3nt: TGTGCCAGCAGTTACGCGGGAGCCCAGTCGAATGAGCAGTTCTTC
CDR3aa: CASSYAGAQSNEQFF

v_gene: TRBV29-1
len: 14
d_gene: NA
j_gene: TRBJ1-1
abundance: once
CDR3nt: TGCAGCGTTGGTGGGACAAGGGAAGGCACTGAAGCTTTCTTT
CDR3aa: CSVGGTREGTEAFF

v_gene: TRBV14
len: 16
d_gene: NA
j_gene: TRBJ2-3
abundance: NA
CDR3nt: TGTGCCAGCAGCCAAGATCCCCGGTGGAGCACAGATACGCAGTATTTT
CDR3aa: CASSQDPRWSTDTQYF

v_gene: TRBV18
len: 15
d_gene: NA
j_gene: TRBJ2-5
abundance: NA
CDR3nt: TGTGCCAGCTCACCACCGTCTGGGGCACGAGAGACCCAGTACTTC
CDR3aa: CASSPPSGARETQYF

v_gene: TRBV7-2
len: 15
d_gene: TRBD2
j_gene: TRBJ2-3
abundance: NA
CDR3nt: TGTGCCAGCAGCCTATGGAGCGGGGACACAGATACGCAGTATTTT
CDR3aa: CASSLWSGDTDTQYF

v_gene: TRBV6-2/TRBV6-3
len: 12
d_gene: NA
j_gene: TRBJ2-1
abundance: NA
CDR3nt: TGTGCCAGCAGTATAGCGAACAATGAGCAGTTCTTC
CDR3aa: CASSIANNEQFF

v_gene: TRBV5-6
len: 14
d_gene: NA
j_gene: TRBJ2-2
abundance: NA
CDR3nt: TGTGCCAGCAGCTTGACCAGGAACACCGGGGAGCTGTTTTTT
CDR3aa: CASSLTRNTGELFF

v_gene: TRBV7-2
len: 11
d_gene: NA
j_gene: TRBJ2-3
abundance: NA
CDR3nt: TGTGCCAGCTCGAGCACAGATACGCAGTATTTT
CDR3aa: CASSSTDTQYF

v_gene: TRBV7-8
len: 15
d_gene: TRBD1
j_gene: TRBJ1-1
abundance: NA
CDR3nt: TGTGCCAGCAGCCGAGATACAGGGGGCCTCACTGAAGCTTTCTTT
CDR3aa: CASSRDTGGLTEAFF

v_gene: TRBV30
len: 12
d_gene: TRBD1
j_gene: TRBJ1-2
abundance: few
CDR3nt: TGTGCCTGGGACCACAGGGGCTATGGCTACACCTTC
CDR3aa: CAWDHRGYGYTF